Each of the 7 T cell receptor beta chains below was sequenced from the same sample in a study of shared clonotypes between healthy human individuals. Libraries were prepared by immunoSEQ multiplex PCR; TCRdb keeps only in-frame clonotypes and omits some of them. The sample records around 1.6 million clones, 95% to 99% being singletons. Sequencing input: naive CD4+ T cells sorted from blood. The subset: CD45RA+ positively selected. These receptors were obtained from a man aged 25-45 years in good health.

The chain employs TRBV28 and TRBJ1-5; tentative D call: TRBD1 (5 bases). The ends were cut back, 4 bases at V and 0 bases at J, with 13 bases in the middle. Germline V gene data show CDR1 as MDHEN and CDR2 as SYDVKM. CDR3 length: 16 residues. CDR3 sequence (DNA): TGTGCCAGCAGTTCACATCAGGGAAATAGCAATCAGCCCCAGCATTTT. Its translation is CASSSHQGNSNQPQHF.

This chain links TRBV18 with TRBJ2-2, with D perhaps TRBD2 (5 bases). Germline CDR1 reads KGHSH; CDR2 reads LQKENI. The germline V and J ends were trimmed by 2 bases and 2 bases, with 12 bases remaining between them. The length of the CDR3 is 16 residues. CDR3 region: CASSPTRTYNTGELFF. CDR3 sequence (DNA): TGTGCCAGCTCACCAACCCGGACTTACAACACCGGGGAGCTGTTTTTT.

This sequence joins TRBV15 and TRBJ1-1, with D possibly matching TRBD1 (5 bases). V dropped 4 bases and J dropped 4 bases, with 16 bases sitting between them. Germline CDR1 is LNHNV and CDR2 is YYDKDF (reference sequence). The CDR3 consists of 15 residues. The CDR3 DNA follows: TGTGCCACCAGCACCCCGCATGGCGGGGCCACTGAAGCTTTCTTT. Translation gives CATSTPHGGATEAFF.

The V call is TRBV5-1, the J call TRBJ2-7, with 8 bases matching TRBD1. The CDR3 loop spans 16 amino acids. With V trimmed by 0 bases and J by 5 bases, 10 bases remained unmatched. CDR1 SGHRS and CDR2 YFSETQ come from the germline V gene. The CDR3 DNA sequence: TGCGCCAGCAGCTTGGTTAACAGGGGGAATGGTGACGAGCAGTACTTC. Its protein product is CASSLVNRGNGDEQYF.

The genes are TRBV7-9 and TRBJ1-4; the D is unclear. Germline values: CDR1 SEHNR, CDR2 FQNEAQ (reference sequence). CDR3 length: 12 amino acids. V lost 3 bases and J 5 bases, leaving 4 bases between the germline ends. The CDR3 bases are TGTGCCAGCAGCTTTCCAAATGAAAAACTGTTTTTT. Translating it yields CASSFPNEKLFF.

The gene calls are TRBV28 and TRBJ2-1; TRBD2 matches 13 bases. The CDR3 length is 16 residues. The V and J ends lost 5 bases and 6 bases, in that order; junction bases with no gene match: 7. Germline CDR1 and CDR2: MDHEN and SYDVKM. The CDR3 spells CASSTKTSGRPNEQFF. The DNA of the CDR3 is TGTGCCAGCAGTACCAAGACTAGCGGGAGGCCCAATGAGCAGTTCTTC.

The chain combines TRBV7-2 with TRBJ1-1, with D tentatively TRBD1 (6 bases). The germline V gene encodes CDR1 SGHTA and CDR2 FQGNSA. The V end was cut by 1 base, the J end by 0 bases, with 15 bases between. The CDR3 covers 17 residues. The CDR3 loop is CASSLVVQGYLNTEAFF. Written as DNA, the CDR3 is TGTGCCAGCAGCTTAGTTGTACAGGGATACTTGAACACTGAAGCTTTCTTT.